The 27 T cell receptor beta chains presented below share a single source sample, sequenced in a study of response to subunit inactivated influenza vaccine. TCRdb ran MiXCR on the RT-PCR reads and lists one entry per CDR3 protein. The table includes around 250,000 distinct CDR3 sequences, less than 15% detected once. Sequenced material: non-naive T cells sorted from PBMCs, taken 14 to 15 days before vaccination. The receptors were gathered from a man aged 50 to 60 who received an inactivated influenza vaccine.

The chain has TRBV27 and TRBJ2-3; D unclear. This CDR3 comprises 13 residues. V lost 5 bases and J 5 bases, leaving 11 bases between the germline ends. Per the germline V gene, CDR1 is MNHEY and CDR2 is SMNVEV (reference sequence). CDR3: CASSTGVGDTQYF. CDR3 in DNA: TGTGCCAGCAGTACGGGTGTCGGAGATACGCAGTATTTT.

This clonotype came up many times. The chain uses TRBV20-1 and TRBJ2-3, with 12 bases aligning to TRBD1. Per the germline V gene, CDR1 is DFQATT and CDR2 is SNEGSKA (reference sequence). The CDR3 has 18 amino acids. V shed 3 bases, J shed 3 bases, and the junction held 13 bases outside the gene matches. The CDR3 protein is CSARLTLGGQGATDTQYF. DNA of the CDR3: TGCAGTGCTAGGCTTACCCTGGGGGGACAGGGGGCAACAGATACGCAGTATTTT.

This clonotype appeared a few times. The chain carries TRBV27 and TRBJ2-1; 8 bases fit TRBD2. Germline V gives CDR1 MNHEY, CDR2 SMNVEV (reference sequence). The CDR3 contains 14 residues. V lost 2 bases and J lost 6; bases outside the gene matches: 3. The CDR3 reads CASSLLAGPNEQFF. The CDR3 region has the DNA TGTGCCAGCAGTTTACTAGCGGGCCCCAATGAGCAGTTCTTC.

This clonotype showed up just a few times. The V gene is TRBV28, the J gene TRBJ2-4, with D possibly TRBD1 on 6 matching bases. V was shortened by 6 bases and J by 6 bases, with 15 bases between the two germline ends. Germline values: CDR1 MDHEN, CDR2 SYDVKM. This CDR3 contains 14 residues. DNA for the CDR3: TGTGCCAGCAGAACAGGGTTTGGAAGAAACATTCAGTACTTC. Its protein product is CASRTGFGRNIQYF.

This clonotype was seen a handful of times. CDR3 in DNA: TGCAGTGCTAGAGTCATAGTTGGGGTCCTTCAAGAGACCCAGTACTTC. Translation: CSARVIVGVLQETQYF. V gene TRBV20-1 combines with J gene TRBJ2-5; D is undetermined. The germline gives CDR1 DFQATT, CDR2 SNEGSKA (reference sequence). The V gene lost 1 base and the J gene lost 2 bases, with 17 bases spanning the gap. The CDR3 has 16 residues.

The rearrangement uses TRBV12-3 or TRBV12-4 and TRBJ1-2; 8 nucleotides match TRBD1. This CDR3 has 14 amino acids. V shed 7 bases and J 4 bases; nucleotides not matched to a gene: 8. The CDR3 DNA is TGTGCCAGCACTCTGACAGGGGTGGTCTATGGCTACACCTTC. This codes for CASTLTGVVYGYTF.

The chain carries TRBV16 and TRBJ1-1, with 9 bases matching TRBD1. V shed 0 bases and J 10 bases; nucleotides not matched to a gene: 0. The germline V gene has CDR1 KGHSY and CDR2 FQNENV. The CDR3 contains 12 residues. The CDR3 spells CASSQSGQGAFF. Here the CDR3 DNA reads TGTGCCAGCAGCCAATCGGGACAGGGAGCTTTCTTT.

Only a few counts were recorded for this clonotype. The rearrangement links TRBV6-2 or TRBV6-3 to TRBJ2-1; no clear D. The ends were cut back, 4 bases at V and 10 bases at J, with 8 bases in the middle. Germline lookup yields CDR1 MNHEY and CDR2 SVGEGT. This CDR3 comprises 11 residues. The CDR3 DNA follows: TGTGCCAGCAGTTCTTTTGGGGAGCAGTTCTTC. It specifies CASSSFGEQFF.

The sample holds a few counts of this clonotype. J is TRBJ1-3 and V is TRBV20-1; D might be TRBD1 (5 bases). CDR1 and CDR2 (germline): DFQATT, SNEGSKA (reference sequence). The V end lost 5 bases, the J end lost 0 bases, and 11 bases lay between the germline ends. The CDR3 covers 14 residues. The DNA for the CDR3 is TGCAGTGCTGCCCAGGGAAACTCTGGAAACACCATATATTTT. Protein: CSAAQGNSGNTIYF.

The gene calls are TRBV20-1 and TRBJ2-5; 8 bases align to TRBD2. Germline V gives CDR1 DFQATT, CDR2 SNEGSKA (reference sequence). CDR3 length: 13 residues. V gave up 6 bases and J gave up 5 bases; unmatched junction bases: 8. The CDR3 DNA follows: TGCAGTGCCGATGGGACTAGGAGTGAGACCCAGTACTTC. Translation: CSADGTRSETQYF.

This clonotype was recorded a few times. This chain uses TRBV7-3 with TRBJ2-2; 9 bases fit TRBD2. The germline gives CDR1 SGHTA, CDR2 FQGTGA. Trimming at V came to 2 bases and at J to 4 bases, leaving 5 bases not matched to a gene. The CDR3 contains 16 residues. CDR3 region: CASSLGAGGGTGELFF. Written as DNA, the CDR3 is TGTGCCAGCAGCTTAGGAGCGGGAGGCGGCACCGGGGAGCTGTTTTTT.

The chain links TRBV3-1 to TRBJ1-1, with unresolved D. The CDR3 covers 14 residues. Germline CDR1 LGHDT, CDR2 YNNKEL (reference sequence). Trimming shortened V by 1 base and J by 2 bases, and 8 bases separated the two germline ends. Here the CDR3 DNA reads TGTGCCAGCAGCCAAGGAATCGCAAACACTGAAGCTTTCTTT. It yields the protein CASSQGIANTEAFF. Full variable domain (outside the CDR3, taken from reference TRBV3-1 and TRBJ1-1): DTAVSQTPKYLVTQMGNDKSIKCEQNLGHDTMYWYKQDSKKFLKIMFSYNNKELIINETVPNRFSPKSPDKAHLNLHINSLELGDSAVYFCASSQGIANTEAFFGQGTRLTVV.

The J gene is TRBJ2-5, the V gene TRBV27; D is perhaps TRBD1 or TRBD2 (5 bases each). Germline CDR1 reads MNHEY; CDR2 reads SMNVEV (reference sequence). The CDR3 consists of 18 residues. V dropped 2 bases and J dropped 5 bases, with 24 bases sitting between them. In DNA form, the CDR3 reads TGTGCCAGCAGTTTAACCCCCCTGAGCGGACATAGTGGCGAGACCCAGTACTTC. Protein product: CASSLTPLSGHSGETQYF.

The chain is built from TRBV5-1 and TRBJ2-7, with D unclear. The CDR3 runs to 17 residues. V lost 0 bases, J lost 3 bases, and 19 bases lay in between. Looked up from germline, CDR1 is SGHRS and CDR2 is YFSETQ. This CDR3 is CASSLGVGSGFLYEQYF. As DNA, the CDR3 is TGCGCCAGCAGCTTGGGAGTTGGTTCTGGGTTTCTCTACGAGCAGTACTTC.

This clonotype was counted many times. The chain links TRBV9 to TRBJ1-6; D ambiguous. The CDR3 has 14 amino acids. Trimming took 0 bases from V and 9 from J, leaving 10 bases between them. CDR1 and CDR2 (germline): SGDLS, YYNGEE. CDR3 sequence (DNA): TGTGCCAGCAGCGTAGAGGCAGCCTCTTCACCCCTCCACTTT. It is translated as CASSVEAASSPLHF.

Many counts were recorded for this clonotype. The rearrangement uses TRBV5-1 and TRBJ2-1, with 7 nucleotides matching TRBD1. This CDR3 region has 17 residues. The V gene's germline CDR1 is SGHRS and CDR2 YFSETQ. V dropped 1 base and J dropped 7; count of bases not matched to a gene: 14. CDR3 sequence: CASSLPKDSTGQNEQFF. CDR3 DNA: TGCGCCAGCAGCTTGCCAAAGGACAGTACGGGACAGAATGAGCAGTTCTTC.

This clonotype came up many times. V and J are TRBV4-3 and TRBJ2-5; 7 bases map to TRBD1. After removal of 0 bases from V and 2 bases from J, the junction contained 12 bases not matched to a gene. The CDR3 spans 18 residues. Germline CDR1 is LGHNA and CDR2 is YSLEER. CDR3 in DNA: TGCGCCAGCAGCCAAGAAGTTATTGGAACAGGGGATCAAGAGACCCAGTACTTC. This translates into CASSQEVIGTGDQETQYF.

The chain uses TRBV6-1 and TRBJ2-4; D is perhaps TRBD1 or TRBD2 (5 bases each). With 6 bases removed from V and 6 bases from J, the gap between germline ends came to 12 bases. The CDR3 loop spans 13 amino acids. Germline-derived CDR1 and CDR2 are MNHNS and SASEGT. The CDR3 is CASSDRDPNIQYF. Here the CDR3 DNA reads TGTGCCAGCAGCGACCGGGACCCAAACATTCAGTACTTC.

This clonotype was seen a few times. CDR3 nucleotides: TGTGCCAGCCGCGACAGGGGATACACCGGGGAGCTGTTTTTT. This encodes CASRDRGYTGELFF. V gene TRBV7-9 combines with J gene TRBJ2-2, with 8 bases lining up with TRBD1. The CDR3 has 14 residues. The ends lost 8 bases at V and 3 bases at J; junction bases unmatched: 5. CDR1 is SEHNR, CDR2 FQNEAQ, per germline (reference sequence).

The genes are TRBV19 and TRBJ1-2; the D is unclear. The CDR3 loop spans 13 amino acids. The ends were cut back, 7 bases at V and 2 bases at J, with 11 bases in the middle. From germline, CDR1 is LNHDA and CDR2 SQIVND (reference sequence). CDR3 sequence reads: CASTIRPNYGYTF. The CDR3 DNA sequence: TGTGCCAGTACCATCCGGCCCAACTATGGCTACACCTTC.

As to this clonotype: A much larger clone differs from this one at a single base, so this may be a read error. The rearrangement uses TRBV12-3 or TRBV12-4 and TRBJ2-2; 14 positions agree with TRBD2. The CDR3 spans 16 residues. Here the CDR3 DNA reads TGTGTCAGCACCGCGACTAGCGGGAGGGCCGCGGGGGAGCTGTTTTTT. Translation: CVSTATSGRAAGELFF.

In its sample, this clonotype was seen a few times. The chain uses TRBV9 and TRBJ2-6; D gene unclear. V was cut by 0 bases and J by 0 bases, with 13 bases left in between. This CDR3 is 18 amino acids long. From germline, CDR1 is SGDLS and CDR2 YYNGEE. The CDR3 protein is CASSVALGQSSGANVLTF. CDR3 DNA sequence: TGTGCCAGCAGCGTAGCGTTGGGCCAAAGCTCTGGGGCCAACGTCCTGACTTTC.

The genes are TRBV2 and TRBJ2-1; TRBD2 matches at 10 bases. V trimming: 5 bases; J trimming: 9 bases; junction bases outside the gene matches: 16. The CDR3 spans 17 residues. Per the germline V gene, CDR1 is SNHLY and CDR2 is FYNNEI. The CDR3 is CASSPERSGGAGSEQFF. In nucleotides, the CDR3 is TGTGCCAGCAGTCCCGAGAGGAGCGGGGGGGCCGGTAGTGAGCAGTTCTTC.

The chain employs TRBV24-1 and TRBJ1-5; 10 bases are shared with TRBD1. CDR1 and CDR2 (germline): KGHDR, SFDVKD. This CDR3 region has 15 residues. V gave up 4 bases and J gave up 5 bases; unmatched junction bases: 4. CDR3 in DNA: TGTGCCACCAGTGACGGACAGGGGGATTATCAGCCCCAGCATTTT. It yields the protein CATSDGQGDYQPQHF.

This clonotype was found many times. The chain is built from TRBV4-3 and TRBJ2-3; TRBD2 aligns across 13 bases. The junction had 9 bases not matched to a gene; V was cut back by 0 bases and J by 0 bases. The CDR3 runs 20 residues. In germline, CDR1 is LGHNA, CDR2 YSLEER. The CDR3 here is CASSQDLATSGRTSTDTQYF. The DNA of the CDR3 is TGCGCCAGCAGCCAAGATTTAGCGACTAGCGGGAGGACTAGCACAGATACGCAGTATTTT.

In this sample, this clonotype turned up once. The CDR3 loop is CASSQEQGYYEQYF. The CDR3 coding sequence is TGCGCCAGCAGCCAAGAACAGGGATACTACGAGCAGTACTTC. This chain uses TRBV4-1 with TRBJ2-7, with D possibly being TRBD1 (6 bases). The V gene's germline CDR1 is MGHRA and CDR2 YSYEKL. The CDR3 totals 14 residues. Deletions cut 0 bases from V and 3 bases from J, with 9 bases between.

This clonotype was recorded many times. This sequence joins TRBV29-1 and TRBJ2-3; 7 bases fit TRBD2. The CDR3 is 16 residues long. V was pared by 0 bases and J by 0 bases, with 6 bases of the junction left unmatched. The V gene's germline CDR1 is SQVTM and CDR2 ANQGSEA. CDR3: CSVEDRERGSTDTQYF. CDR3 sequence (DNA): TGCAGCGTTGAAGATCGGGAGCGGGGAAGCACAGATACGCAGTATTTT.